The next 10 T cell receptor beta chains were all read from a single sample in a study of T cell responses to AZD1222 COVID-19 vaccine. Repertoires were generated with immunoSEQ multiplex PCR, while TCRdb's copy carries only in-frame clones and drops some. The table lists 110,000 to 150,000 clones, around nine tenths of them singletons, with approximately 1.5% in the top ten. Sequenced material: peripheral blood, taken on day 0 of AZD1222 vaccination. These receptors were obtained from an adult in good health.

The J gene is TRBJ1-3, the V gene TRBV5-1; 7 bases are a match to TRBD1. Germline lookup yields CDR1 SGHRS and CDR2 YFSETQ. Unmatched junction bases numbered 10, after V lost 4 bases and J lost 0 bases. The CDR3 has 17 amino acids. The DNA of the CDR3 is TGCGCCAGCAGCCCGAGGAAGGGGGCCTTCTCTGGAAACACCATATATTTT. Residues: CASSPRKGAFSGNTIYF.

This chain joins TRBV18 and TRBJ2-7; 12 nucleotides align to TRBD2. The CDR3 is 13 amino acids. With V trimmed by 8 bases and J by 6 bases, 5 bases remained unmatched. Looked up from germline, CDR1 is KGHSH and CDR2 is LQKENI. CDR3 residues: CASRLAGAAEQYF. In DNA form, the CDR3 reads TGTGCCAGCCGACTAGCGGGAGCAGCCGAGCAGTACTTC.

The V and J genes are TRBV28 and TRBJ2-3; D possibly corresponds to TRBD2 (5 bases). Per the germline V gene, CDR1 is MDHEN and CDR2 is SYDVKM. V shed 5 bases and J shed 3 bases, with 21 bases lying between them. This CDR3 region has 17 residues. The CDR3 here is CASSLTLRLSGTDTQYF. The CDR3 nucleotides are TGTGCCAGCAGTCTCACCCTCAGGTTGAGCGGAACAGATACGCAGTATTTT.

The CDR3 loop reads CASSYPHEGGPVNEQFF. CDR3 bases: TGTGCCAGCAGCTACCCCCATGAGGGAGGGCCTGTAAATGAGCAGTTCTTC. The rearrangement links TRBV5-4 to TRBJ2-1; 7 nucleotides agree with TRBD2. From germline, CDR1 is SGHNT and CDR2 YYREEE (reference sequence). CDR3 length equals 17 residues. V lost 3 bases, J lost 7 bases, and 16 bases stayed unmatched.

Here the CDR3 reads CASSFNSRVYGYTF. The CDR3 DNA follows: TGTGCCAGCAGTTTCAATTCCAGGGTCTATGGCTACACCTTC. The rearrangement joins TRBV28 to TRBJ1-2, with a tentative D call TRBD1 (5 bases). V lost 3 bases to trimming and J lost 4 bases, with 12 bases between them. Looked up from germline, CDR1 is MDHEN and CDR2 is SYDVKM. The CDR3 totals 14 residues.

V and J are TRBV9 and TRBJ2-1, with 11 bases matching TRBD2. The junction had 11 bases not matched to a gene; V was cut back by 0 bases and J by 6 bases. The germline V gene has CDR1 SGDLS and CDR2 YYNGEE. This CDR3 region has 18 residues. DNA of the CDR3: TGTGCCAGCAGCGTAGCTTTCGAAAGACTAGCGGGAAGCAATGAGCAGTTCTTC. As protein: CASSVAFERLAGSNEQFF.

The chain couples TRBV11-1 to TRBJ2-7, with D possibly matching TRBD1 (5 bases). The CDR3 is 13 amino acids. V lost 3 bases, J lost 2 bases, and 8 bases lay in between. Germline V lookup: CDR1 SGHAT, CDR2 FQDESV (reference sequence). This CDR3 reads CASSFRQTYEQYF. The CDR3 region has the DNA TGTGCCAGCAGCTTTCGACAGACCTACGAGCAGTACTTC.

This sequence joins TRBV28 and TRBJ1-2; possibly TRBD1 for D (5 bases). This CDR3 has 14 residues. V lost 6 bases and J lost 6, with 17 bases in between. Germline V gene lookup returns CDR1 MDHEN and CDR2 SYDVKM. The CDR3 loop is CASREAGGVHGYTF. The CDR3 nucleotides read TGTGCCAGCAGAGAGGCGGGGGGGGTTCATGGCTACACCTTC.

This chain links TRBV6-1 with TRBJ2-7; TRBD1 aligns across 9 bases. The CDR3 consists of 16 residues. Losses at the gene ends were 4 bases for V and 4 bases for J; bases not matched to a gene: 11. Germline V gives CDR1 MNHNS, CDR2 SASEGT. The CDR3 sequence: CASSVTPTGTGYEQYF. The CDR3 DNA follows: TGTGCCAGCAGTGTTACACCTACCGGGACAGGGTACGAGCAGTACTTC.

The chain uses TRBV7-8 and TRBJ1-3, with 9 bases that match TRBD1. V lost 4 bases and J lost 2; bases outside the gene matches: 3. This CDR3 has 15 amino acids. The germline V gene has CDR1 SGHVS and CDR2 FQNEAQ. The CDR3 spells CASSSGQGTGNTIYF. CDR3 nucleotide sequence: TGTGCCAGCAGCTCTGGACAGGGGACTGGAAACACCATATATTTT.